Listed below are T cell receptor beta chains from one sample, sequenced in a study of blood T cell repertoires in COVID-19. Generated by immunoSEQ multiplex PCR, the TCRdb table keeps only in-frame clones and is missing some. The data contain 55,000 to 70,000 clones, about 79% of them singletons. Specimen: peripheral blood. The receptors stem from a human donor in a cohort sampled during active COVID-19. The CDR3 runs from the conserved cysteine through the conserved F or W. The order of the fields is clone size, V gene, D gene, J gene, CDR3 protein, CDR3 DNA. The D gene is left open where the match is weak. Clone size, where shown, is once, few, many, or a class for clones that have expanded.

abundance: .; v_gene: TRBV27; d_gene: .; j_gene: TRBJ1-6; CDR3aa: CASKGGGGSPLHF; CDR3nt: TGTGCCAGCAAGGGGGGGGGAGGTTCACCCCTCCACTTT
abundance: .; v_gene: TRBV5-8; d_gene: .; j_gene: TRBJ2-7; CDR3aa: CASSSSGRGSYEQYF; CDR3nt: TGTGCCAGCAGCTCGTCGGGCAGGGGCTCCTACGAGCAGTACTTC
abundance: once; v_gene: TRBV2; d_gene: .; j_gene: TRBJ2-1; CDR3aa: CASTQGPLGNEQFF; CDR3nt: TGTGCCAGCACCCAGGGCCCCCTTGGGAATGAGCAGTTCTTC
abundance: .; v_gene: TRBV11-2; d_gene: TRBD1; j_gene: TRBJ1-1; CDR3aa: CASSATGTGETEAFF; CDR3nt: TGTGCCAGCAGCGCAACCGGGACAGGGGAGACTGAAGCTTTCTTT
abundance: .; v_gene: TRBV6-5; d_gene: .; j_gene: TRBJ1-2; CDR3aa: CASSYSRRELNGYTF; CDR3nt: TGTGCCAGCAGTTACTCACGGCGGGAGCTTAATGGCTACACCTTC
abundance: .; v_gene: TRBV7-9; d_gene: .; j_gene: TRBJ1-4; CDR3aa: CASSLGGGNEKLFF; CDR3nt: TGTGCCAGCAGCTTAGGAGGGGGTAATGAAAAACTGTTTTTT
abundance: few; v_gene: TRBV3-1/TRBV3-2; d_gene: .; j_gene: TRBJ2-7; CDR3aa: CASSQSGLYEQYF; CDR3nt: TGTGCCAGCAGCCAATCAGGGCTATACGAGCAGTACTTC
abundance: .; v_gene: TRBV28; d_gene: TRBD1; j_gene: TRBJ2-7; CDR3aa: CANGTAYEQYF; CDR3nt: TGTGCCAACGGGACAGCCTACGAGCAGTACTTC
abundance: .; v_gene: TRBV4-2; d_gene: TRBD2; j_gene: TRBJ2-1; CDR3aa: CASSLQTSGGAGLFF; CDR3nt: TGTGCCAGCAGCCTACAGACTAGCGGGGGGGCCGGGCTGTTCTTC
abundance: .; v_gene: TRBV7-9; d_gene: .; j_gene: TRBJ1-1; CDR3aa: CASSLRGGMNTEAFF; CDR3nt: TGTGCCAGCAGCTTGAGGGGCGGGATGAACACTGAAGCTTTCTTT
abundance: .; v_gene: TRBV18; d_gene: .; j_gene: TRBJ1-6; CDR3aa: CASSPARTGSSYNSPLHF; CDR3nt: TGTGCCAGCTCACCAGCAAGGACTGGTAGCTCCTATAATTCACCCCTCCACTTT
abundance: .; v_gene: TRBV27; d_gene: .; j_gene: TRBJ2-7; CDR3aa: CASGVWGGSYEQYF; CDR3nt: TGTGCCAGTGGTGTCTGGGGGGGCAGTTACGAGCAGTACTTC
abundance: .; v_gene: TRBV6-5; d_gene: .; j_gene: TRBJ1-5; CDR3aa: CASSYSSGQPQHF; CDR3nt: TGTGCCAGCAGTTACTCATCAGGGCAGCCCCAGCATTTT